This is a list of T cell receptor beta chains from one sample in a study of low-dose radiotherapy and immunotherapy resistance in tumors. TCRdb re-called the reads with MiXCR, one entry per CDR3 protein. The sample comprises around 76,000 distinct CDR3 sequences, more than 25% of which are singletons, and over 8.5% rests with the top ten. The material was PBMCs, obtained before treatment. These receptors originate from a female donor with ovarian cancer. The CDR3 runs from the conserved cysteine through the conserved F or W. A D gene is named only where the DNA matches it firmly. Rows give clone size only sometimes, using once, few, many, or a class for an expanded clone.

V,D,J,size,DNA,CDR3
TRBV7-9,TRBD1,TRBJ2-1,many,TGTGCCAGCAGCTTAGCGGGACAGGGCAATGAGCAGTTCTTC,CASSLAGQGNEQFF
TRBV6-8,-,TRBJ1-2,-,TGTGCCAGCAGTTACTTGAGAGGGAGTGGCTACACCTTC,CASSYLRGSGYTF
TRBV28,TRBD2,TRBJ2-5,many,TGTGCCAGCACCACCACTCTTAGCGGGAGGGTAGAGACCCAGTACTTC,CASTTTLSGRVETQYF
TRBV6-6,TRBD2,TRBJ2-7,medium-sized,TGTGCCAGCAGAAAGGGACTAGCTTACGAGCAGTACTTC,CASRKGLAYEQYF
TRBV5-6,TRBD2,TRBJ2-3,few,TGTGCCAGCAGCCCGACTAGCGGGGGGGCCACAGATACGCAGTATTTT,CASSPTSGGATDTQYF
TRBV7-9,-,TRBJ2-7,-,TGTGCCAGCAGCCCGCTACGGGACACCAAATGGTACGAGCAGTACTTC,CASSPLRDTKWYEQYF
TRBV12-3/TRBV12-4,-,TRBJ2-7,many,TGTGCCAGCAGTTTAAGCGGTCTGGGACCGAGTTACGAGCAGTACTTC,CASSLSGLGPSYEQYF
TRBV5-1,-,TRBJ1-2,-,TGCGCCAGCAGCTTGGGGACAGCTAACTATGGCTACACCTTC,CASSLGTANYGYTF
TRBV4-2,TRBD2,TRBJ2-1,many,TGTGCCAGCAGCCCAAGTCAGCGGGGGCCCGGTGAGCAGTTCTTC,CASSPSQRGPGEQFF
TRBV20-1,TRBD1,TRBJ1-5,-,TGCAGTGCTCACTCTCGGACAGGGATAAGTGGCAATCAGCCCCAGCATTTT,CSAHSRTGISGNQPQHF
TRBV20-1,-,TRBJ2-7,-,TGCAGTGCTAGGGGTATCAGGGGTTACGAGCAGTACTTC,CSARGIRGYEQYF
TRBV13,-,TRBJ1-1,few,TGTGCCAGCAGTGAGTCCAGGGGGAACACTGAAGCTTTCTTT,CASSESRGNTEAFF
TRBV5-1,-,TRBJ2-3,many,TGCGCCAGCAGCTTGGATGACTTCACAGATACGCAGTATTTT,CASSLDDFTDTQYF
TRBV29-1,-,TRBJ2-7,many,TGCAGCGTCCGATCCCGGGCCTACGAGCAGTACTTC,CSVRSRAYEQYF
TRBV6-6,-,TRBJ1-1,many,TGTGCCAGCAACGTACAGGCGAACACTGAAGCTTTCTTT,CASNVQANTEAFF
TRBV20-1,TRBD2,TRBJ2-1,many,TGCAGTGCTCTGGGACTAGCGGGATCGGGTGAGCAGTTCTTC,CSALGLAGSGEQFF
TRBV2,-,TRBJ2-4,-,TGTGCCAGCAGTCAGGCCAGGGGACTAGCCAAAAACATTCAGTACTTC,CASSQARGLAKNIQYF
TRBV5-1,TRBD2,TRBJ2-2,many,TGCGCCAGCAGCTTGGAAGGGGACGGCGGGAGTAGGGGAACGGCCGGGGAGCTGTTTTTT,CASSLEGDGGSRGTAGELFF
TRBV5-1,TRBD1,TRBJ2-1,many,TGCGCCAGCAGCTCCGGGACAGTCGATGAGCAGTTCTTC,CASSSGTVDEQFF
TRBV13,-,TRBJ2-7,many,TGTGCCAGCAGCTACGGACGGAACTACGAGCAGTACTTC,CASSYGRNYEQYF
TRBV5-1,TRBD1,TRBJ2-1,-,TGCGCCAGCAGCTTGGACAGGGGGCTGAATGAGCAGTTCTTC,CASSLDRGLNEQFF
TRBV5-1,TRBD1,TRBJ2-1,-,TGCGCCAGCAGCCCCGGACAGGGCAACAATGAGCAGTTCTTC,CASSPGQGNNEQFF
TRBV5-4,TRBD2,TRBJ2-2,many,TGTGCCAGCAGCTTGGTGGGTCGGGGGGGGCCTCGGGCCGGGGAGCTGTTTTTT,CASSLVGRGGPRAGELFF
TRBV7-2,TRBD2,TRBJ2-3,many,TGTGCCAGCAGCCAAGGGACTAGCCAGCCAGATACGCAGTATTTT,CASSQGTSQPDTQYF
TRBV20-1,-,TRBJ2-7,-,TGCAGTGCTAATGCGGCAGGGGACGTCTCCTACGAGCAGTACTTC,CSANAAGDVSYEQYF
TRBV28,-,TRBJ1-6,few,TGTGCCAGCAGTTCCAATTTGGGCTCCTATAATTCACCCCTCCACTTT,CASSSNLGSYNSPLHF
TRBV6-6,-,TRBJ2-1,medium-sized,TGTGCCAGCAGTAGGGAGGGGGGCACCTACAATGAGCAGTTCTTC,CASSREGGTYNEQFF
TRBV12-3/TRBV12-4,-,TRBJ1-5,-,TGTGCCAGCAGGGAGGGGGGTCAGCCCCAGCATTTT,CASREGGQPQHF
TRBV11-2,-,TRBJ1-5,many,TGTGCCAGCAGCTTAGATCAGCAGCCCAATCAGCCCCAGCATTTT,CASSLDQQPNQPQHF
TRBV5-1,-,TRBJ2-5,-,TGCGCCAGCAGCTTGGTGGGGGAGACCCAGTACTTC,CASSLVGETQYF
TRBV5-1,-,TRBJ1-1,many,TGCGCCAGCAGCTTGGAAAGTGGGGAGGTGAGGAACACTGAAGCTTTCTTT,CASSLESGEVRNTEAFF
TRBV3-1,-,TRBJ1-5,many,TGTGCCAGCAGCCAAGATCCGTGGGGCGTACAGCCCCAGCATTTT,CASSQDPWGVQPQHF
TRBV15,-,TRBJ2-1,once,TGTGCCACCAGCAGAGAACGGATACCAGACAATGAGCAGTTCTTC,CATSRERIPDNEQFF
TRBV9,-,TRBJ1-3,many,TGTGCCAGCAGCTTTACAGGGTTAGACACCATATATTTT,CASSFTGLDTIYF